This T cell receptor (beta chain) was recovered during a study of T cell responses to AZD1222 COVID-19 vaccine. Data came from immunoSEQ multiplex PCR; TCRdb stores just in-frame clones and leaves some out. The sample contains roughly 100,000 clones, around 90% of which appear only once. There are a few counts of this clone. Its antigen is currently unknown. General observations from the study: Targeting of unmutated variant regions was reportedly seen in nearly half of spike-specific TCRs. Every sample of the repertoires postdated the peak T cell response. Donors were chiefly white British, with a greater number of females, and clonal diversity was perhaps underestimated.

Germline V gene data show CDR1 as MRHNA and CDR2 as SNTAGT. The CDR3 has 13 residues. V gave up 5 bases and J gave up 8 bases, with 10 bases separating them. Sequences were derived from peripheral blood, sampled on day 0 of AZD1222 vaccination. This TCR was sampled from an adult in good health. This chain uses TRBV6-4 with TRBJ1-6; D unresolved. CDR3 in amino acids: CASSRVIDSPLHF. CDR3 coding DNA: TGTGCCAGCAGTCGGGTCATAGATTCACCCCTCCACTTT.